These 21 T cell receptor beta chains were all obtained from the same sample, sequenced in a study of CD8 T cells in Susac syndrome. RNA was extracted with the RNeasy kit, and a quantity of about 0.45 to 1 ug was reverse transcribed using random hexamers. TCRdb called the immunoSEQ multiplex PCR reads again in MiXCR, with one record for every CDR3 protein. The sample yields about 400,000 distinct CDR3 sequences, 85% to 90% seen once. The sample consisted of CD8+ T cells from PBMCs. Receptors originate from a human donor with multiple sclerosis.

This chain joins TRBV15 and TRBJ1-5; D gene ambiguous. There are 16 residues in the CDR3. The V end was cut by 4 bases, the J end by 1 base, with 14 bases between. The germline gives CDR1 LNHNV, CDR2 YYDKDF (reference sequence). This chain's CDR3 is CATSTITGFSNQPQHF. The CDR3 bases are TGTGCCACCAGCACCATAACTGGGTTCAGCAATCAGCCCCAGCATTTT.

The chain is built from TRBV15 and TRBJ2-1; 8 bases line up with TRBD1. This CDR3 spans 14 amino acids. V shed 3 bases, J shed 9 bases, and the junction held 7 bases outside the gene matches. The germline V gene encodes CDR1 LNHNV and CDR2 YYDKDF (reference sequence). The CDR3 nucleotides read TGTGCCACCAGCAGGGCGACAGGGGAGGTTGAGCAGTTCTTC. Amino acids: CATSRATGEVEQFF.

The chain links TRBV15 to TRBJ2-1; tentative D call: TRBD2 (5 bases). The germline gives CDR1 LNHNV, CDR2 YYDKDF (reference sequence). Trimming took off 5 bases at V and 4 bases at J, with 21 bases between the two ends. CDR3 length: 17 residues. The CDR3 DNA follows: TGTGCCACCAGCCGCTATTCTCAAGCGGAAACATACAATGAGCAGTTCTTC. Residues: CATSRYSQAETYNEQFF.

This chain uses TRBV4-1 with TRBJ2-1; D gene unclear. This CDR3 spans 14 amino acids. Trimming pared 4 bases from V and 8 bases from J, leaving 15 bases between. Germline CDR1 MGHRA, CDR2 YSYEKL. The CDR3 is CASSPEALDDEQFF. The CDR3 nucleotides read TGCGCCAGCAGCCCGGAAGCCCTCGACGATGAGCAGTTCTTC.

The J gene is TRBJ1-5, the V gene TRBV6-1; D may be TRBD1 (5 bases). V was clipped by 4 bases and J by 0 bases, with 16 bases between them. The CDR3 sequence is 17 residues long. CDR1 is MNHNS, CDR2 SASEGT, per germline. As DNA, the CDR3 is TGTGCCAGCAGTGGATGGGGCAGGCGGGCTAGCAATCAGCCCCAGCATTTT. It encodes CASSGWGRRASNQPQHF.

This sequence joins TRBV12-5 and TRBJ1-2; D gene ambiguous. V lost 1 base and J 1 base, leaving 10 bases between the germline ends. This CDR3 is 15 amino acids long. Germline V gene sequence: CDR1 LGHNT, CDR2 FRNRAP. The CDR3 loop is CASGLDKGINYGYTF. The CDR3 nucleotides read TGTGCTAGTGGTTTGGACAAGGGAATTAACTATGGCTACACCTTC.

The rearrangement uses TRBV14 and TRBJ2-6, with D perhaps matching TRBD1 (5 bases). V shed 4 bases and J shed 1 base, with 29 bases lying between them. From germline, CDR1 is SGHDN and CDR2 FVKESK. The CDR3 covers 22 residues. DNA for the CDR3: TGTGCCAGCAGCCCTTCCAGAATAGAAGGCCAGGGTGGCCTTTCTGGGGCCAACGTCCTGACTTTC. Translated: CASSPSRIEGQGGLSGANVLTF.

This chain connects TRBV5-4 to TRBJ2-7; 9 bases agree with TRBD1. The germline V gene encodes CDR1 SGHNT and CDR2 YYREEE (reference sequence). V gave up 0 bases and J gave up 3 bases; unmatched junction bases: 4. There are 15 residues in the CDR3. DNA for the CDR3: TGTGCCAGCAGCTTGGACAGGGGGCTGGGCTACGAGCAGTACTTC. It encodes CASSLDRGLGYEQYF.

The V call is TRBV5-4, the J call TRBJ2-1; D might be TRBD2 (5 bases). V was pared by 4 bases and J by 2 bases, with 13 bases between. Germline V gene sequence: CDR1 SGHNT, CDR2 YYREEE (reference sequence). The length of the CDR3 is 15 residues. The CDR3 region has the DNA TGTGCCAGCAGCCCTTTGGGAGACCCCTACAATGAGCAGTTCTTC. It translates to CASSPLGDPYNEQFF.

This clonotype was seen a single time. The V and J genes are TRBV13 and TRBJ2-7; 7 bases fit TRBD2. The CDR3 is 14 amino acids. CDR1 is PRHDT and CDR2 is FYEKMQ in the germline V gene (reference sequence). Trimming removed 5 bases from V and 6 bases from J; junction bases left unmatched: 10. The CDR3: CASSATGTIAEQYF. The CDR3 coding sequence is TGTGCCAGCAGCGCCACCGGGACTATCGCCGAGCAGTACTTC.

The chain employs TRBV2 and TRBJ2-3; TRBD2 matches at 8 bases. Germline V gives CDR1 SNHLY, CDR2 FYNNEI. V was clipped by 3 bases and J by 0 bases; unmatched bases: 2. The CDR3 spans 15 residues. Written as DNA, the CDR3 is TGTGCCAGCAGTGATGGCGGGGGGAGCACAGATACGCAGTATTTT. Amino acids: CASSDGGGSTDTQYF.

This clonotype has a handful of counts. The V call is TRBV30, the J call TRBJ2-2, with TRBD2 matching 8 bases. There are 12 residues in the CDR3. J lost 4 bases, V lost 7 bases, and 2 bases had no gene match. CDR1 and CDR2 from the germline V gene are GTSNPN and SVGIG (reference sequence). The CDR3 loop reads CASAGGTGELFF. DNA for the CDR3: TGTGCCTCGGCGGGGGGCACCGGGGAGCTGTTTTTT.

The rearrangement joins TRBV30 to TRBJ1-2; D remains ambiguous. V lost 0 bases and J lost 8, with 13 bases in between. This CDR3 is 13 amino acids long. The germline V gene encodes CDR1 GTSNPN and CDR2 SVGIG (reference sequence). The CDR3 nucleotides read TGTGCCTGGAGTGTTAGTTTCCTCGAGGGCTACACCTTC. This sequence encodes CAWSVSFLEGYTF.

The chain combines TRBV6-1 with TRBJ1-2; a weak D match, TRBD1 (6 bases). The CDR3 consists of 18 residues. V gave up 1 base and J gave up 6 bases, with 24 bases separating them. Germline CDR1 is MNHNS and CDR2 is SASEGT. The CDR3 spells CASSEVWGRMSLVHGYTF. For the CDR3, the DNA is TGTGCCAGCAGTGAAGTGTGGGGGCGTATGTCTCTTGTTCATGGCTACACCTTC.

The V and J genes are TRBV24-1 and TRBJ1-5, with 9 bases that match TRBD1. Trimming cost V 3 bases and J 2 bases; bases outside gene matches: 7. Germline V gives CDR1 KGHDR, CDR2 SFDVKD. This CDR3 is 17 amino acids long. In DNA, the CDR3 is TGTGCCACCAGTGATGGGGGACAGGGCACTGGCAATCAGCCCCAGCATTTT. Translating it yields CATSDGGQGTGNQPQHF.

This clonotype was detected a few times. J is TRBJ1-2 and V is TRBV5-6; D perhaps matches TRBD1 (5 bases). Germline V gives CDR1 SGHDT, CDR2 YYEEEE. The CDR3 length is 13 residues. V lost 2 bases, J lost 5 bases, and 10 bases lay in between. The CDR3 DNA reads as TGTGCCAGCAGCTTCCGACAGCCTTATGGCTACACCTTC. It specifies CASSFRQPYGYTF.

The chain links TRBV14 to TRBJ1-6; D is ambiguous. The V gene lost 0 bases and the J gene lost 7 bases, with 25 bases spanning the gap. There are 20 residues in the CDR3. Germline CDR1 SGHDN, CDR2 FVKESK. This CDR3 is CASSQDLGRGLTAFNSPLHF. CDR3 sequence (DNA): TGTGCCAGCAGCCAAGATCTCGGTCGCGGGTTGACCGCTTTCAATTCACCCCTCCACTTT.

This chain joins TRBV20-1 and TRBJ1-1; 7 nucleotides align to TRBD1. The CDR3 runs to 15 residues. Trimming at V came to 0 bases and at J to 1 base, leaving 5 bases not matched to a gene. The germline V gene encodes CDR1 DFQATT and CDR2 SNEGSKA (reference sequence). CDR3 nucleotide sequence: TGCAGTGCTAGAGAATTAGGACAGGAGAACACTGAAGCTTTCTTT. This codes for CSARELGQENTEAFF.

The chain combines TRBV5-1 with TRBJ2-2; either TRBD1 or TRBD2 may supply D (5 bases each). V shed 9 bases and J shed 6 bases, with 24 bases lying between them. The V gene's germline CDR1 is SGHRS and CDR2 YFSETQ. The CDR3 is 16 amino acids. The CDR3 region is CATTLASGTVPGELFF. CDR3 bases: TGCGCCACCACACTTGCCTCAGGGACGGTTCCCGGGGAGCTGTTTTTT.

This chain uses TRBV7-9 with TRBJ2-3; 10 bases are a match to TRBD1. The germline gives CDR1 SEHNR, CDR2 FQNEAQ (reference sequence). This CDR3 has 14 residues. The V and J ends lost 7 bases and 6 bases, in that order; junction bases with no gene match: 7. This CDR3 is CASISRDRGDTQYF. CDR3 nucleotide sequence: TGTGCCAGCATCTCACGGGACAGGGGTGATACGCAGTATTTT.

The chain is built from TRBV29-1 and TRBJ2-7; D is ambiguous. CDR1 and CDR2 (germline): SQVTM, ANQGSEA. This CDR3 spans 13 amino acids. The germline V and J ends were trimmed by 0 bases and 2 bases, with 8 bases remaining between them. The CDR3 here is CSVEDRPTYEQYF. As DNA, the CDR3 is TGCAGCGTTGAAGATCGGCCCACCTACGAGCAGTACTTC.